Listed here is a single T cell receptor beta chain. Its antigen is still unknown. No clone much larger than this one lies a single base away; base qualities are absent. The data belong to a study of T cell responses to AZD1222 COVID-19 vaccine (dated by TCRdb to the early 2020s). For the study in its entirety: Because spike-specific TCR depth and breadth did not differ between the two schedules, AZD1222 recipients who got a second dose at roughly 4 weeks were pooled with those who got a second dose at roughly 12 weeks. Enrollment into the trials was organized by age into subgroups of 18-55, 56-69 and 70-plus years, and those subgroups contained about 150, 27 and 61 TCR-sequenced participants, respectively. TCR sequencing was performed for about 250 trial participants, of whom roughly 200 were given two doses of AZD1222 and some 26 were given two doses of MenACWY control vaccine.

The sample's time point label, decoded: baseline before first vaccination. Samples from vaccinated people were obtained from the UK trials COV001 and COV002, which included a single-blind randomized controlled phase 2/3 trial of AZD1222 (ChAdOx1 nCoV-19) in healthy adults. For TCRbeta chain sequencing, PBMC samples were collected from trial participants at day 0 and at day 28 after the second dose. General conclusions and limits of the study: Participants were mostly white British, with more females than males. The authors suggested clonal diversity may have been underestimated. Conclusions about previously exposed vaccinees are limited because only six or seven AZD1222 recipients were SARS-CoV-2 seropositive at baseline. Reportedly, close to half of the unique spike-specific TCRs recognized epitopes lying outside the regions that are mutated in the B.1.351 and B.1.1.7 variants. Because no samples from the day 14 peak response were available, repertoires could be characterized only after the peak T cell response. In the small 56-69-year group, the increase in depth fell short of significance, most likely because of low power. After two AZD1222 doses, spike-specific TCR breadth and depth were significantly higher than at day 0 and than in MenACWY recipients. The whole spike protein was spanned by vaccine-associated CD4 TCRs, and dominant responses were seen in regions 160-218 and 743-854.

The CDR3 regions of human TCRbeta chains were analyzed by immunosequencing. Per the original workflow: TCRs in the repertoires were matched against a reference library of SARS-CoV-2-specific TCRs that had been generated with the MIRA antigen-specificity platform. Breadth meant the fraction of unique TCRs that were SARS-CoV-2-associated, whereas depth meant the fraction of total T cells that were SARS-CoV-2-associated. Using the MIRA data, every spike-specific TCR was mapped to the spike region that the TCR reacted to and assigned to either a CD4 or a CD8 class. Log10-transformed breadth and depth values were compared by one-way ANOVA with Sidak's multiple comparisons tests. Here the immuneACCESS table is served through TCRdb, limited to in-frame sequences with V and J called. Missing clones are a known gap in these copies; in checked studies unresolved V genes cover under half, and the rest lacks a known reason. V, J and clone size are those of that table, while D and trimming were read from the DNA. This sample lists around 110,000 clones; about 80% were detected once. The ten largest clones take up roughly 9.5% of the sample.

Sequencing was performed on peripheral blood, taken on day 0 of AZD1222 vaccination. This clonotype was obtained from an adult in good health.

The nucleotides are TGCGCCAGCAGCCAAGATCAGGGGAAGGCACAGCCCCAGCATTTT. This encodes CASSQDQGKAQPQHF. Recombination linked TRBV4-3 to TRBJ1-5, with a tentative D gene TRBD1 over 6 matching bases. The CDR3 covers 15 residues, taking in both the cysteine and the phenylalanine. The read is trimmed to its CDR3 DNA, 45 bases read in frame from base 1. Via the germline V gene, CDR1 is LGHNA and CDR2 YSLEER. Trimming removed 0 bases from V and 7 bases from J, leaving 13 bases between the germline ends.